This TCR beta chain was recovered during a study of CD8+ T cells in alopecia areata (dated by TCRdb to 2016 to 2019). Turning to the overall study: The treated patients, all with moderate-to-severe alopecia areata, were enrolled in an open-label pilot trial of oral tofacitinib given at 5 to 10 mg twice daily. TCRbeta CDR3 regions were amplified by immunoSEQ multiplex PCR with 35 Vbeta forward and 13 Jbeta reverse primers. Biopsies were taken from tofacitinib-treated patients at baseline and again at 4 and 24 weeks into treatment, and several of those patients also had a later scalp biopsy. Scalp clonality was compared among normal scalp (n=4), patchy alopecia areata scalp (n=8), and alopecia totalis/universalis scalp (n=8). RNA was obtained with the PAXgene miRNA kit for fixed scalp, the miRNeasy kit for PBMCs, and the RNeasy kit for mouse skin. Human TCRbeta sequencing covered scalp tissue and sorted CD4+ and CD8+ peripheral blood T cells from patchy and totalis/universalis alopecia areata patients and healthy controls. In both human patients and the C3H/HeJ mouse model, the study applied high-throughput TCRbeta sequencing to look at T cell clonal expansion in alopecia areata. Patients stayed on tofacitinib for 6 to 18 months and then had 6 months of follow-up off drug so that delayed response and recurrence could be assessed.

Concerning this clone itself: The clone's antigen remains unknown. There are no base qualities to consult, and no much larger clone falls within one base.

Results the study describes overall, beyond this receptor: Unlike mouse skin, which is dominated by gammadelta T cells, normal human skin has resident alphabeta T cells that are also sequenced, and this complicates analysis of the scalp TCR repertoire. Compared with normal scalp, lesional scalp, particularly in alopecia totalis/universalis, had higher clonality and more expanded CD8+ clones, which suggests antigenic drive. Shared TCR sequences between patients were less evident than in mice, which may be partly attributable to HLA diversity in the patient population.

The time point tag for this specimen amounts to: baseline before oral tofacitinib. Lesional scalp punch biopsies and peripheral blood were obtained from alopecia areata patients. After PBMCs were isolated by density centrifugation and stained for CD3, CD4 and CD8, a FACSAria was used to sort CD4+ and CD8+ T cells. Library creation used the immunoSEQ multiplex PCR assay. For TCR sequencing, RNA was extracted from every sample and reverse transcribed into cDNA to serve as template. SuperScript III was used to make first-strand cDNA, primed with a 2:1 mix of oligo-dT and random hexamers. Amplification bias was assessed with a synthetic immune receptor repertoire, and residual bias was removed computationally. Regarding the original processing steps: Raw reads were preprocessed to remove errors, and CDR3 was defined according to IMGT conventions as the region from the conserved cysteine to phenylalanine. Clonality was computed as 1 minus the Shannon entropy, with the entropy normalized by log2 of the number of productive unique TCRs. Whether scalp clones were CD4 or CD8 was inferred by matching scalp TCRbeta sequences against CD4 and CD8 repertoires sorted from blood. TCRdb stores this immuneACCESS table with in-frame sequences only. Part of the clones is absent; in the studies checked, under half of the shortfall reflects unresolved V genes, and no reason is known for the rest. V, J and clone size were drawn from that table, and D and trimming were deduced from the DNA. This sample comprises some 170,000 clones, roughly 65% of them detected only once. The ten largest clones add up to under 2% of the sample.

After removal of 6 bases from V and 4 bases from J, the junction retains 4 bases not matched to a gene. The CDR3, from cysteine to phenylalanine, totals 14 residues. The kept DNA is CDR3 alone, 42 bases in frame from the first base. CDR1 is given as SNHLY and CDR2 as FYNNEI, both from the germline V gene. The sequence is built from TRBV2 and TRBJ2-2, with 8 middle bases fitting TRBD1. The input for sequencing was CD4+ T cells sorted from blood, taken at week 0. The sequence was collected from a human donor with alopecia areata. In nucleotide form, the sequence is TGTGCCAGCAGGGACAGGGTTGGCACCGGGGAGCTGTTTTTT. It specifies CASRDRVGTGELFF.